This passage covers 5 T cell receptor beta chains from one sample sequenced in a study of beta chain features in type 1 diabetes. The study's findings and limits: There was a moderate but significant shortening of TCRB CDR3s in all four CD4+ subsets of Type 1 diabetes patients.

These receptors' targets are unknown. Reverse transcription of all isolated RNA meant that expressed TCRB transcripts were sequenced. Repertoires were generated with immunoSEQ multiplex PCR, while TCRdb's copy carries only in-frame clones and drops some. The sample holds hundreds of thousands of clones, around an eighth seen once. Material: naive CD4+ T cells from blood. The receptors here all came from a man aged 18 to 29 with type 1 diabetes.

The V call is TRBV19, the J call TRBJ1-2; D uncertain. Deletions cut 3 bases from V and 1 base from J, with 9 bases between. The CDR3 covers 14 residues. Germline V lookup: CDR1 LNHDA, CDR2 SQIVND (reference sequence). The CDR3 DNA sequence: TGTGCCAGTAGTATCAGTCGGAGTAACTATGGCTACACCTTC. Its translation is CASSISRSNYGYTF.

In its sample, this clone was seen many times. In DNA, the CDR3 is TGTGCCATCAGGATGAGCACAGATACGCAGTATTTT. Its protein product is CAIRMSTDTQYF. This rearrangement joins TRBV10-3 to TRBJ2-3; D gene unclear. The CDR3 has 12 residues. Germline V gene sequence: CDR1 ENHRY, CDR2 SYGVKD. V lost 6 bases and J lost 0, with 4 bases in between.

This clone was seen more than once but under ten times. The chain recombines TRBV5-1 with TRBJ2-2; TRBD1 matches at 8 bases. Germline V gives CDR1 SGHRS, CDR2 YFSETQ. J was trimmed by 5 bases and V by 4 bases; bases with no gene match: 4. CDR3 length: 14 residues. The CDR3 reads CASSGTGPTGELFF. Here the CDR3 DNA reads TGCGCCAGCAGCGGGACAGGACCGACCGGGGAGCTGTTTTTT.

In its sample, this clone was seen a few times. The chain links TRBV6-5 to TRBJ1-2; 8 nucleotides match TRBD1. The CDR3 covers 14 residues. Germline V gene data show CDR1 as MNHEY and CDR2 as SVGAGI. V was pared by 4 bases and J by 4 bases, with 5 bases of the junction left unmatched. The chain's CDR3 is CASSFATGAYGYTF. CDR3 DNA: TGTGCCAGCAGTTTTGCGACAGGGGCCTATGGCTACACCTTC.

As to this clone: One end of the junction varies from germline; a read error may be responsible. This sequence joins TRBV5-1 and TRBJ2-7; D remains unclear. Germline values: CDR1 SGHRS, CDR2 YFSETQ. The CDR3 consists of 14 residues. The CDR3 sequence: CASSCYEEFTETDF. The CDR3 nucleotides are TGCGCCAGCAGTTGTTATGAGGAGTTTACGGAGACGGACTTC.